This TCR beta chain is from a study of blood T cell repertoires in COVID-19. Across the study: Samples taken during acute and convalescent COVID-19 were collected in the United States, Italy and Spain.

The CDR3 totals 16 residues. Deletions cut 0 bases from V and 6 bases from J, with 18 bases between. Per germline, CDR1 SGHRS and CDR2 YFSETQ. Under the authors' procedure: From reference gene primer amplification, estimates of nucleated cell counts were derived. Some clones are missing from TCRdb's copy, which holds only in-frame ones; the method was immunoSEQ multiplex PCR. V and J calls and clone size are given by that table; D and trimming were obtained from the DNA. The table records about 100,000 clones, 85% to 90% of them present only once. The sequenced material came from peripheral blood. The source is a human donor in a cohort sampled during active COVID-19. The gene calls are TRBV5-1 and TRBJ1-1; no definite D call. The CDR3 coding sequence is TGCGCCAGCAGCTTGGCCGTCGGGTCCTTCGGGTCTGAAGCTTTCTTT. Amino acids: CASSLAVGSFGSEAFF.